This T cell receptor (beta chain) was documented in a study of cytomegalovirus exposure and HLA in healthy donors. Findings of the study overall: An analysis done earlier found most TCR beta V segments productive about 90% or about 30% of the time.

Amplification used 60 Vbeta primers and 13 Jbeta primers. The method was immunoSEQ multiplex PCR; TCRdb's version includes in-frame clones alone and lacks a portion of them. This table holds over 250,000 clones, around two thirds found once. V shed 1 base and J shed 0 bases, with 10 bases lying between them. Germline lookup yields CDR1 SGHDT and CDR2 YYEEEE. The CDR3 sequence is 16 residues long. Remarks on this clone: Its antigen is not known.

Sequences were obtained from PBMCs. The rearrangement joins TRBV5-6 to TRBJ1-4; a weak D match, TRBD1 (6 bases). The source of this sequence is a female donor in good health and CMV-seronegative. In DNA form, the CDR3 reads TGTGCCAGCAGCTTGCGGACAGTTGCAACTAATGAAAAACTGTTTTTT. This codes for CASSLRTVATNEKLFF.